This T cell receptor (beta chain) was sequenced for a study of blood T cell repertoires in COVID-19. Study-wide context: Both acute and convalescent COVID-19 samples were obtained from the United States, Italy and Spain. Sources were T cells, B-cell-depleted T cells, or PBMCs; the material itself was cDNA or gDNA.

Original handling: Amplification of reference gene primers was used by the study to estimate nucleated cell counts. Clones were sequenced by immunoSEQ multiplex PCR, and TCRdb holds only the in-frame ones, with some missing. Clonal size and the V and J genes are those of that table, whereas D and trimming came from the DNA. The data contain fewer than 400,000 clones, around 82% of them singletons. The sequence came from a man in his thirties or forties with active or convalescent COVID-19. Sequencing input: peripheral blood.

The DNA of the CDR3 is TGTGCCAGTAGTATAGATTACCAGGGCCCTCGTGACGAGCAGTACTTC. Its protein product is CASSIDYQGPRDEQYF. The chain has TRBV19 and TRBJ2-7; TRBD1 might be the D (5 bases). V dropped 0 bases and J dropped 5 bases, with 17 bases sitting between them. CDR1 and CDR2 (germline): LNHDA, SQIVND (reference sequence). The CDR3 has 16 amino acids.